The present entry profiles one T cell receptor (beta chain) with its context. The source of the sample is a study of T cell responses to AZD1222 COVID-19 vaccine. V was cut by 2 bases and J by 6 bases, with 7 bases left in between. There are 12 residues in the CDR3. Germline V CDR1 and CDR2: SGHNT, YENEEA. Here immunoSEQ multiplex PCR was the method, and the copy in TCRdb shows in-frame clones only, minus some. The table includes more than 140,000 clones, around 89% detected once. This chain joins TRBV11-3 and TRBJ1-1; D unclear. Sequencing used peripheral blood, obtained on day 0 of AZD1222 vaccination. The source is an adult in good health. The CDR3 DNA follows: TGTGCCAGCAGCTTACGTGTCTCTGAAGCTTTCTTT. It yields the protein CASSLRVSEAFF.